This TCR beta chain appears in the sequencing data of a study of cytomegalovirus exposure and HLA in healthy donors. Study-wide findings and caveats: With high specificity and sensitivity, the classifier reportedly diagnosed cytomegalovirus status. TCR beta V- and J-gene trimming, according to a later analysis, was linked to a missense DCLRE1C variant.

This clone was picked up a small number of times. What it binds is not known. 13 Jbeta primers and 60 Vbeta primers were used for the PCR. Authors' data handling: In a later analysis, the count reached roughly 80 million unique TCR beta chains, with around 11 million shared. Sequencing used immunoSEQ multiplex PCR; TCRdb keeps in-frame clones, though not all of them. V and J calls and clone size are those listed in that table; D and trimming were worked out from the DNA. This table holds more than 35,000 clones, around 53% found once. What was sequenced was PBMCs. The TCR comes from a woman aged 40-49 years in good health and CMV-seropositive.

The CDR3 DNA reads TGTGCCAGCAGCCCGTACTACAGGGTCTTAGCCAAAAACATTCAGTACTTC. Translated, it gives CASSPYYRVLAKNIQYF. This chain uses TRBV11-3 with TRBJ2-4; TRBD1 is a possible D gene (6 bases). Between the trimmed V and J ends, which lost 5 bases and 0 bases, there was a span of 17 bases. The CDR3 runs 17 residues. In germline, CDR1 is SGHNT, CDR2 YENEEA.